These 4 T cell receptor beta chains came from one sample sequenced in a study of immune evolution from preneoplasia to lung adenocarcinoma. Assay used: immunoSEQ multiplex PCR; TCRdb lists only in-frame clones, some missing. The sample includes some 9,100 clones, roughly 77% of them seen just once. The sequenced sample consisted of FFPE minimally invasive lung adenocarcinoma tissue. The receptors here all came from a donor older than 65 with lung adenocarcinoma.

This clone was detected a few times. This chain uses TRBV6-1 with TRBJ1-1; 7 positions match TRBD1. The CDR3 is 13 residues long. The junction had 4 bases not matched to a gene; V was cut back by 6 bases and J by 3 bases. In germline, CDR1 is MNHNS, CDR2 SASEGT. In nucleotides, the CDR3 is TGTGCCAGCAGGGGACAGTCCCACACTGAAGCTTTCTTT. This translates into CASRGQSHTEAFF.

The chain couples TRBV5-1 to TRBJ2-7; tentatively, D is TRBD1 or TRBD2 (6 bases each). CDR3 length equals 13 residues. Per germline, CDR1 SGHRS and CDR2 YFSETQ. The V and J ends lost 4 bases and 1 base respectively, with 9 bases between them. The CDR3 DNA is TGCGCCAGCAGCCGAGGGGGGTCCTACGAGCAGTACTTC. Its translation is CASSRGGSYEQYF.

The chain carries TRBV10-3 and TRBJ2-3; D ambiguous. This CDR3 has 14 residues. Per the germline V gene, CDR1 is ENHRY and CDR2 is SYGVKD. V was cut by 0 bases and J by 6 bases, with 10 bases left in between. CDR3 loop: CAISESTDADTQYF. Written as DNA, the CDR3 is TGTGCCATCAGTGAGTCGACGGACGCGGATACGCAGTATTTT.

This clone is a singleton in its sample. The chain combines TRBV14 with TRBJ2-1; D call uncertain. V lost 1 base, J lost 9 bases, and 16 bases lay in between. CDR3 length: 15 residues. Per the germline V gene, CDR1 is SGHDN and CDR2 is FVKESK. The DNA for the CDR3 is TGTGCCAGCAGCCAAGGGAAGGGCCGGGTTGGTGAGCAGTTCTTC. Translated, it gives CASSQGKGRVGEQFF.